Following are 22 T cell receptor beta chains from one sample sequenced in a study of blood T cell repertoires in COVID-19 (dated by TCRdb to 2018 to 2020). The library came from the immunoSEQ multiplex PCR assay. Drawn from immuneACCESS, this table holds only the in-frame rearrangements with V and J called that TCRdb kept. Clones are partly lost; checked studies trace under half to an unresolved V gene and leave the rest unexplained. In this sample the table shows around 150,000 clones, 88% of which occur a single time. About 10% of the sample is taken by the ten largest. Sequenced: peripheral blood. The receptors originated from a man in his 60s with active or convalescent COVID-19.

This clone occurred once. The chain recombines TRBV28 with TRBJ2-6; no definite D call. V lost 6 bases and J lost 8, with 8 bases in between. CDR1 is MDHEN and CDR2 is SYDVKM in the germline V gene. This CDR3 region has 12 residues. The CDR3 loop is CASSLLPNVLTF. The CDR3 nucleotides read TGTGCCAGCAGCCTCCTTCCCAACGTCCTGACTTTC.

DNA for the CDR3: TGTGCCAGCAGCTTGGGACAGGGCTCTGGAAACACCATATATTTT. Its translation: CASSLGQGSGNTIYF. The gene calls are TRBV9 and TRBJ1-3; 9 bases line up with TRBD1. Germline V CDR1 and CDR2: SGDLS, YYNGEE. The CDR3 has 15 residues. After removal of 4 bases from V and 0 bases from J, the junction contained 2 bases not matched to a gene.

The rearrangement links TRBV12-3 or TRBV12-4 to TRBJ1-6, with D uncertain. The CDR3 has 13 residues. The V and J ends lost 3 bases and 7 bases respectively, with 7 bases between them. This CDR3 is CASSLVRNSPLHF. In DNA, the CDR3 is TGTGCCAGCAGTTTGGTCAGAAATTCACCCCTCCACTTT.

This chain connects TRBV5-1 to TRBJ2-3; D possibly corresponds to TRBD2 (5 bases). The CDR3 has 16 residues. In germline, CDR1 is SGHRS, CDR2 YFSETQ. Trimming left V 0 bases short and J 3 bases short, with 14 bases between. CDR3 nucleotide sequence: TGCGCCAGCAGCTTGGCCTCGCCTAAGCGGACAGATACGCAGTATTTT. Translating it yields CASSLASPKRTDTQYF. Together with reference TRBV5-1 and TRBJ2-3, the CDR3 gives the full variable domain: KAGVTQTPRYLIKTRGQQVTLSCSPISGHRSVSWYQQTPGQGLQFLFEYFSETQRNKGNFPGRFSGRQFSNSRSEMNVSTLELGDSALYLCASSLASPKRTDTQYFGPGTRLTVL.

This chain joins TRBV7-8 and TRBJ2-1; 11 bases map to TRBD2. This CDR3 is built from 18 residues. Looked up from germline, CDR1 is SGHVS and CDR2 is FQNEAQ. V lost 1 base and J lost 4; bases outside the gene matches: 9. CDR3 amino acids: CASSLDLAGGHLYNEQFF. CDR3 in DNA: TGTGCCAGCAGCTTAGATCTAGCGGGAGGCCACCTTTACAATGAGCAGTTCTTC.

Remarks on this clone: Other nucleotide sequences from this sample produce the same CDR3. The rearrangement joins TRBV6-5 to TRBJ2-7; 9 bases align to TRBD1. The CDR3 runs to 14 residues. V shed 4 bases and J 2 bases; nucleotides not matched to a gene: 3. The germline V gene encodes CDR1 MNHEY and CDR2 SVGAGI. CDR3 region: CASSSGTGTYEQYF. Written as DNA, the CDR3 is TGTGCCAGCAGTTCGGGGACAGGGACCTACGAGCAGTACTTC.

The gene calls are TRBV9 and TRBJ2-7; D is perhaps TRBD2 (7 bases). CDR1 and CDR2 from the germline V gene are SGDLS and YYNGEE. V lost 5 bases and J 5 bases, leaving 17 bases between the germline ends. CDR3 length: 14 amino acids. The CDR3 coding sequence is TGTGCCAGCAGTGGGGGGGCGATTTTCGACGAGCAGTACTTC. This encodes CASSGGAIFDEQYF.

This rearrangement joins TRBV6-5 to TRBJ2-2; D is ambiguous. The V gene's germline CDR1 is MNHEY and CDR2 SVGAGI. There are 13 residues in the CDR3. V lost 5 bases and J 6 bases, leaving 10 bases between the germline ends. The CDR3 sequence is CASSLTPAGELFF. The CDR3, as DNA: TGTGCCAGCAGTCTAACGCCGGCCGGGGAGCTGTTTTTT.

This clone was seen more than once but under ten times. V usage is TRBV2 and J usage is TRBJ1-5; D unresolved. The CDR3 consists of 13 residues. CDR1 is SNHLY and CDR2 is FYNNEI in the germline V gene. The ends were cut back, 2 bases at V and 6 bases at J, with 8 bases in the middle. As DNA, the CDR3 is TGTGCCAGCAGTGAATTGGAGGGTCAGCCCCAGCATTTT. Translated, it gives CASSELEGQPQHF.

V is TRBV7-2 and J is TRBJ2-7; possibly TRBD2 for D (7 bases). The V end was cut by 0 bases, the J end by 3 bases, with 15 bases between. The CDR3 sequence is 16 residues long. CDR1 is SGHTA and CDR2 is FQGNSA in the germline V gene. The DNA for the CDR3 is TGTGCCAGCAGCTTAGCAGGGGGGGTCGGAATCTACGAGCAGTACTTC. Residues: CASSLAGGVGIYEQYF.

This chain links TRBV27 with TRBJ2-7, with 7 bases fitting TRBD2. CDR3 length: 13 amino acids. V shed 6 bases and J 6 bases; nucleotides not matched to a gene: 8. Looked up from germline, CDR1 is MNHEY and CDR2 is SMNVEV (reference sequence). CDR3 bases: TGTGCCAGCAGCCCCGGGAGGATCGGCGAGCAGTACTTC. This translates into CASSPGRIGEQYF.

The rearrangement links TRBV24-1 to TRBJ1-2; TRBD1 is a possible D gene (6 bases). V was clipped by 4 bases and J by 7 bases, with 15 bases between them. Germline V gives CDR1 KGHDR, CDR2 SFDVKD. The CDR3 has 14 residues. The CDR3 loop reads CATSDPGQIFGYTF. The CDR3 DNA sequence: TGTGCCACCAGTGACCCGGGACAAATCTTTGGCTACACCTTC.

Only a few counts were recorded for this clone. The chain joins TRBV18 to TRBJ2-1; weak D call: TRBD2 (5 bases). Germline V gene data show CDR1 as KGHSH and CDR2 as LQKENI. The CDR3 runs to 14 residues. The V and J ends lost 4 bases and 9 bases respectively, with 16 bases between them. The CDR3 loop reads CASSQNLGEPEQFF. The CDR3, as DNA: TGTGCCAGCTCACAAAACCTCGGGGAACCTGAGCAGTTCTTC.

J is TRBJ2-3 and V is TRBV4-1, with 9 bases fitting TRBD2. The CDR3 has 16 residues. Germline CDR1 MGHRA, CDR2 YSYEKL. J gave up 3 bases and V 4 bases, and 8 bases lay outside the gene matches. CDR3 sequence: CASSRPSGLATDTQYF. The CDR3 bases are TGCGCCAGCAGCCGCCCGTCGGGACTAGCAACAGATACGCAGTATTTT.

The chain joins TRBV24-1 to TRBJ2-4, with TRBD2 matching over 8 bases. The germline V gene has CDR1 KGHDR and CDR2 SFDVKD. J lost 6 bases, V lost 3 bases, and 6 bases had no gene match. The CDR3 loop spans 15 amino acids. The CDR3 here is CATSDPSRGGNIQYF. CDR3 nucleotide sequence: TGTGCCACCAGTGATCCTAGCCGGGGGGGAAACATTCAGTACTTC.

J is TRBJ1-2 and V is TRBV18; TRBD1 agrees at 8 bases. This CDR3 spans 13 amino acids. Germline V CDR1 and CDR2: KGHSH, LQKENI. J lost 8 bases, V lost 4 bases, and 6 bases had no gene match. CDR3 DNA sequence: TGTGCCAGCTCACTGGACAGGGTGGCGGGCTACACCTTC. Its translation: CASSLDRVAGYTF.

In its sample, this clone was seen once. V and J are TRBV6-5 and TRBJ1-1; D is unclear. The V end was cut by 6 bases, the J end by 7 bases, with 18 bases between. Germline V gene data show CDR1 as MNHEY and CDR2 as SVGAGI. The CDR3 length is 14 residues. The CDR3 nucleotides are TGTGCCAGCAGAATCACTTACACGGGTGATGAAGCTTTCTTT. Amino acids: CASRITYTGDEAFF.

The CDR3 loop reads CASRAGLMNTEAFF. CDR3 sequence (DNA): TGTGCCAGCAGGGCAGGGTTAATGAACACTGAAGCTTTCTTT. The genes are TRBV2 and TRBJ1-1, with D maybe TRBD1 (5 bases). There are 14 residues in the CDR3. V was shortened by 6 bases and J by 0 bases, with 11 bases between the two germline ends. Per germline, CDR1 SNHLY and CDR2 FYNNEI.

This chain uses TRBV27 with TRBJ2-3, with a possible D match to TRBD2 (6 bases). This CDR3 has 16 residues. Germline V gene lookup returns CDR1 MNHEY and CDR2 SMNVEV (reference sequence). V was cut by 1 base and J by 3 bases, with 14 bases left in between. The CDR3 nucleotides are TGTGCCAGCAGTTTATTGGCGGGGTCCAGAACAGATACGCAGTATTTT. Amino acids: CASSLLAGSRTDTQYF.

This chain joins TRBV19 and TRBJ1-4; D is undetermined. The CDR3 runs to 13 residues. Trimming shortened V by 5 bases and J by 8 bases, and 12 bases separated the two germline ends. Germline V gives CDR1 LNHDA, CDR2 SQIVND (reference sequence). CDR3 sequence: CASSVRLEEKLFF. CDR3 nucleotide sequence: TGTGCCAGTAGTGTGAGACTTGAGGAAAAACTGTTTTTT.

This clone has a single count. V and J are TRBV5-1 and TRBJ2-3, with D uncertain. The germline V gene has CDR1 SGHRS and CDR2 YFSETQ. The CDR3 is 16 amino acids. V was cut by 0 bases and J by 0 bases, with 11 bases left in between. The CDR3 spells CASSLAAVGSTDTQYF. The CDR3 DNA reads TGCGCCAGCAGCTTGGCGGCGGTCGGTAGCACAGATACGCAGTATTTT.

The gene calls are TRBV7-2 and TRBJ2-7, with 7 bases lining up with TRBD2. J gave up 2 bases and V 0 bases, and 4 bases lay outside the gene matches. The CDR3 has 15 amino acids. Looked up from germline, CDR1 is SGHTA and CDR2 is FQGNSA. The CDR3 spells CASSLAGGSAYEQYF. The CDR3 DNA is TGTGCCAGCAGCTTAGCGGGGGGGTCTGCCTACGAGCAGTACTTC.